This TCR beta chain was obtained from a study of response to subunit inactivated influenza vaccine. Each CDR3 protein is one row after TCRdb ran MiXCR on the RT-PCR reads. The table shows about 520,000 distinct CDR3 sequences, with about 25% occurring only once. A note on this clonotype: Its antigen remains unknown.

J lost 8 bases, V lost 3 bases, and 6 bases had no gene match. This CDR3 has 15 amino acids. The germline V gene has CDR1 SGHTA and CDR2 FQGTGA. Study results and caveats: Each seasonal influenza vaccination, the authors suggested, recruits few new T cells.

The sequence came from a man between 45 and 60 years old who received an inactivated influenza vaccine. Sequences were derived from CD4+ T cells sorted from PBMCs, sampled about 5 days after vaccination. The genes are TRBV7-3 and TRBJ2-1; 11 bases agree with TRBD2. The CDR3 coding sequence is TGTGCCAGCAGCTTCTCGTCTAGCGGGAGGTATGAGCAGTTCTTC. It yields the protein CASSFSSSGRYEQFF.